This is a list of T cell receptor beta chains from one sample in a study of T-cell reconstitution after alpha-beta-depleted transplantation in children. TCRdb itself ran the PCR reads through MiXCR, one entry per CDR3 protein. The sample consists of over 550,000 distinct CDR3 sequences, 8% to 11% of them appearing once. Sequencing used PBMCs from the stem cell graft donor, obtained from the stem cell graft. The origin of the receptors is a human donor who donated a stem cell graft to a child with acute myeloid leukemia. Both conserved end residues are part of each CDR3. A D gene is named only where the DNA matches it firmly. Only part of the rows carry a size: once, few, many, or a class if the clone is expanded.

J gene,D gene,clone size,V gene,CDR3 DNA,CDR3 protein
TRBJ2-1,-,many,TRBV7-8,TGTGCCAGCAGCTTGGACGGGTACCGGCAGTTCTTC,CASSLDGYRQFF
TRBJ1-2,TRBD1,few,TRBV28,TGTGCCAGCAGTCTGGGGACAGAGGGGTATGGCTACACCTTC,CASSLGTEGYGYTF
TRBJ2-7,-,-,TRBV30,TGTGCCTGGCAGCAGCGTCCTAACTCCTACGAGCAGTACTTC,CAWQQRPNSYEQYF
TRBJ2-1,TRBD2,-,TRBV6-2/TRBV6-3,TGTGCCAGCAGTTACTCGATCCCCGGGACTAGCGTTTTCAGCTCCTACAATGAGCAGTTCTTC,CASSYSIPGTSVFSSYNEQFF
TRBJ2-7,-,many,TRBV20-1,TGCAGTGCGCAACGACTACTTAACTCCTACGAGCAGTACTTC,CSAQRLLNSYEQYF
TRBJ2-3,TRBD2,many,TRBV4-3,TGCGCCAGCAGCCAAGAAGGGACTAGCGGGAGCACAGATACGCAGTATTTT,CASSQEGTSGSTDTQYF
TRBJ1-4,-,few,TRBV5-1,TGCGCCAGCAGCAAACGGACGTCGGCTAATGAAAAACTGTTTTTT,CASSKRTSANEKLFF
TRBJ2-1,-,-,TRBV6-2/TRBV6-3,TGTGCCAGCAGTTACTTTGAGAACAATGAGCAGTTCTTC,CASSYFENNEQFF
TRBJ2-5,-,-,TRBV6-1,TGTGCCAGCACGGACGGACAGGGAGGGGAGACCCAGTACTTC,CASTDGQGGETQYF
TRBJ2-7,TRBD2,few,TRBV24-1,TGTGCCACCGGGACTAGCGACGGCTACGAGCAGTACTTC,CATGTSDGYEQYF
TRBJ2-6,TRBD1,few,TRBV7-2,TGTGCCAGCAGCATTACAGGGGGCAGCGGGGCCAACGTCCTGACTTTC,CASSITGGSGANVLTF
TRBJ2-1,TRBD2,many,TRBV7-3,TGTGCCAGCAGCGAACAGCCGGGACTATCCCCAAACAATGAGCAGTTCTTC,CASSEQPGLSPNNEQFF
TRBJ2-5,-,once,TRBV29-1,TGCAGCGTTGCGAGCCAGGGGGGGACCCAGTACTTC,CSVASQGGTQYF
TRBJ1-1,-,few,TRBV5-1,TGCGCCAGCCGAAGCAGTGGGGTCATGAACACTGAAGCTTTCTTT,CASRSSGVMNTEAFF
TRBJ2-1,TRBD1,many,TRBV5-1,TGCGCCAGCAGCCTTGGACAGGGGCCGACCTACAATGAGCAGTTCTTC,CASSLGQGPTYNEQFF
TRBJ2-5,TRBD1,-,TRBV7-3,TGTGCCAGCAGCCCTACAGGGGTCGGAGGAGAGACCCAGTACTTC,CASSPTGVGGETQYF
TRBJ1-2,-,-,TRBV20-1,TGCAGTGCTAGAGAAAGGGCCTATGGCTACACCTTC,CSARERAYGYTF
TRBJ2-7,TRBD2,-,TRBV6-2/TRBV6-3,TGTGCCAGCACTAGGACTAGCTTATTCTACGAGCAGTACTTC,CASTRTSLFYEQYF
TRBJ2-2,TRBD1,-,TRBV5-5,TGTGCCAGCAGTCCTGGACAGGGGGCTACCGGGGAGCTGTTTTTT,CASSPGQGATGELFF
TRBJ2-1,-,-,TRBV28,TGTGCCAGCAGTTTTAAGAACTTACAATTTGAGCAGTTCTTC,CASSFKNLQFEQFF
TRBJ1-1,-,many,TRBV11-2,TGTGCCAGCAGCTTAGGTCCTCGGCAGGGAAGGAACACTGAAGCTTTCTTT,CASSLGPRQGRNTEAFF
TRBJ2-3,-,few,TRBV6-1,TGTGCCAGCATCCCAAGGGGAACGGGAGATACGCAGTATTTT,CASIPRGTGDTQYF
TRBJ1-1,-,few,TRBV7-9,TGTGCCAGCAGCTTTTCCGGGGCTGAAGCTTTCTTT,CASSFSGAEAFF
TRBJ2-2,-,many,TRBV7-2,TGTGCCAGCAGCGTCCATATGGTCACCGGGGAGCTGTTTTTT,CASSVHMVTGELFF
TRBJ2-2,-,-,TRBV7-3,TGTGCCAGCAGCTCTCACCCGGGGTTCGGCACCGGGGAGCTGTTTTTT,CASSSHPGFGTGELFF
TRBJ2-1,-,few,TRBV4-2,TGTGCCAGCAGTCAGCCAGGGGCTAGCGAATTTTACAATGAGCAGTTCTTC,CASSQPGASEFYNEQFF
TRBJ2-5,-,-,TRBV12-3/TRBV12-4,TGTGCCAGCAGGCCGGACCTTAAAGAAGAGACCCAGTACTTC,CASRPDLKEETQYF
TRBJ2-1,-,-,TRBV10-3,TGTGCCCATTCAGGGCCCGCTTCGCATGAGCAGTTCTTC,CAHSGPASHEQFF
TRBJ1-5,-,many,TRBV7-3,TGTGCCAGCAGGCTTACCGGGACACTAAGCAATCAGCCCCAGCATTTT,CASRLTGTLSNQPQHF
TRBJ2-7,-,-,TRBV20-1,TGCAGTGCCAACCTAAGGGTGGGTGGGGAGCAGTACTTC,CSANLRVGGEQYF
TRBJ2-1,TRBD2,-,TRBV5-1,TGCGCCAGCAGACAACTAGCGGGAGGGATTAATGAGCAGTTCTTC,CASRQLAGGINEQFF
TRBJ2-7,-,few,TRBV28,TGTGCCAGCAGTTTATGGCAAAAGCCGGTCCTGCCCCACGAGCAGTACTTC,CASSLWQKPVLPHEQYF